This paragraph reports one T cell receptor beta chain. Uncontrolled infections, other autoimmune diseases, pregnancy or lactation led to exclusion of patients. RNA transcripts yielded amplified TCR beta CDR3 regions. In the first-round RT-PCR of the TCR CDR3, the HTBI primer set was used. Via MiXCR, TCRdb re-called the multiplex PCR reads, giving one row per CDR3 protein. There are around 600,000 distinct CDR3 sequences in the sample; 13% to 15% occur only once, and 7% to 9% lies in the top ten. This record belongs to a study of T cells in Graves' hyperthyroidism and ophthalmopathy. From germline, CDR1 is SGHRS and CDR2 YFSETQ. V lost 4 bases, J lost 0 bases, and 20 bases lay in between. The CDR3 loop spans 18 amino acids.

The TCR was taken from a woman younger than 30 with Graves' ophthalmopathy. The chain links TRBV5-1 to TRBJ1-3, with a possible D match to TRBD1 (5 bases). Material for sequencing was blood. CDR3 coding DNA: TGCGCCAGCAGCCCAAGGCCCCTATTGGGGGACTCTGGAAACACCATATATTTT. This gives the protein CASSPRPLLGDSGNTIYF. Combining the CDR3 with reference TRBV5-1 and TRBJ1-3 gives the whole variable domain KAGVTQTPRYLIKTRGQQVTLSCSPISGHRSVSWYQQTPGQGLQFLFEYFSETQRNKGNFPGRFSGRQFSNSRSEMNVSTLELGDSALYLCASSPRPLLGDSGNTIYFGEGSWLTVV.